The 2 T cell receptor beta chains below were found in one sample sequenced in a study of CD8 T cells in Susac syndrome. With random hexamers, reverse transcription was performed on about 0.5 to 1 ug of RNA. TCRdb independently ran MiXCR on the immunoSEQ multiplex PCR reads; one entry per CDR3 protein. The top ten clones hold about 0.51% of a sample with 100,000 to 150,000 distinct CDR3 sequences, 75% to 90% of them seen once. Sequencing was performed on CD8+ T cells from PBMCs. The receptor source for this set is a human donor with multiple sclerosis.

The CDR3 loop is CASSQGPTGGGSEAFF. CDR3 coding DNA: TGCGCCAGCAGCCAGGGTCCCACCGGAGGGGGCTCTGAAGCTTTCTTT. The rearrangement uses TRBV4-1 and TRBJ1-1, with 7 nucleotides matching TRBD1. J gave up 6 bases and V 3 bases, and 13 bases lay outside the gene matches. The CDR3 contains 16 residues. From germline, CDR1 is MGHRA and CDR2 YSYEKL.

The chain combines TRBV19 with TRBJ1-2, with D maybe TRBD1 (5 bases). The germline V gene encodes CDR1 LNHDA and CDR2 SQIVND (reference sequence). Trimming pared 9 bases from V and 4 bases from J, leaving 15 bases between. The CDR3 contains 13 residues. The CDR3 DNA follows: TGTGCCAGCCAGTCGCAGGGAGGCTATGGCTACACCTTC. This gives the protein CASQSQGGYGYTF.